This T cell receptor beta chain was captured in a study of shared clonotypes between healthy human individuals. Study-level information: Each donor's CD4 naive and CD4 memory cells filled three plates apiece, CD8 naive two, and CD8 memory one.

Regarding this clone: Its cognate antigen is unknown.

V shed 0 bases, J shed 5 bases, and the junction held 2 bases outside the gene matches. The CDR3 contains 14 residues. Germline V gene sequence: CDR1 SGDLS, CDR2 YYNGEE. Naive CD8 isolation took CD45RO-negative cells positively selected for CCR7 and excluded terminally differentiated effector memory CD45RA+ cells. Adults of Caucasian background living in Nashville, Tennessee made up all donors. General study findings and limits: Clonotype sharing among donors, it was expected, would be affected by sequencing depth.

The assay was run at deep level. Generated by immunoSEQ multiplex PCR, the TCRdb table keeps only in-frame clones and is missing some. The table has about 2.2 million clones, about 92% seen once; the top ten hold approximately 1.7%. The sequence came from a man aged 18 to 29 in good health. Some clones in this sample may be carry-over from other donors' samples. The chain joins TRBV9 to TRBJ2-1; TRBD2 aligns across 7 bases. Sequencing was done on a sample of naive CD8+ T cells from PBMCs. This CDR3 is CASSVERGNNEQFF. The DNA of the CDR3 is TGTGCCAGCAGCGTAGAGCGGGGCAACAATGAGCAGTTCTTC.